Listed below are T cell receptor beta chains from one sample, sequenced in a study of cytomegalovirus exposure and HLA in healthy donors. Assay used: immunoSEQ multiplex PCR; TCRdb lists only in-frame clones, some missing. Found here are 100,000 to 150,000 clones, about 88% of them singletons; the top ten hold about 1.1%. Sequenced input: PBMCs. The receptor set was obtained from a woman under 30 in good health and CMV-seronegative. The CDR3 runs from the conserved cysteine through the conserved F or W. Each record gives: V gene, J gene, D gene, CDR3 length, clone size, CDR3 DNA, CDR3 protein. The D gene is left open where the match is weak. Rows give clone size only sometimes, using once, few, many, or a class for an expanded clone.

>TRBV5-1|TRBJ2-1|TRBD2|16|NA
TGCGCCAGCAGCTTGGCCGTAAGCGGGGGGGCGGTTGAGCAGTTCTTC
CASSLAVSGGAVEQFF
>TRBV9|TRBJ1-2|NA|17|NA
TGTGCCAGCAGCGTCACCGTGGGGGCAGGGAGACGGGATGGCTACACCTTC
CASSVTVGAGRRDGYTF
>TRBV18|TRBJ1-3|NA|16|NA
TGTGCCAGCTCACCAGTAAGGGGCCAATCTGGAAACACCATATATTTT
CASSPVRGQSGNTIYF
>TRBV7-2|TRBJ1-5|NA|13|NA
TGTGCCAGCAGTACACAGAGCAATCAGCCCCAGCATTTT
CASSTQSNQPQHF
>TRBV19|TRBJ1-1|TRBD1|14|once
TGTGCCAGTAGCGAGACAGGGGGCTGGACTGAAGCTTTCTTT
CASSETGGWTEAFF
>TRBV6-6|TRBJ1-1|NA|13|NA
TGTGCCAGCAACAGGGCCATGAACACTGAAGCTTTCTTT
CASNRAMNTEAFF
>TRBV28|TRBJ2-1|TRBD1|15|NA
TGTGCCAGCAGCTACCTACAGGGGGCGTTGCGCGAGCAGTTCTTC
CASSYLQGALREQFF
>TRBV5-1|TRBJ1-2|NA|16|NA
TGCGCCAGCAGCTTGACTGTAGGACAGATTAACTATGGCTACACCTTC
CASSLTVGQINYGYTF
>TRBV7-9|TRBJ2-7|TRBD2|15|NA
TGTGCCAGCAGCCTTAGGACTAGCGGGTCCGACGAGCAGTACTTC
CASSLRTSGSDEQYF
>TRBV5-4|TRBJ1-6|NA|16|NA
TGTGCCAGCAGCTTGGGCAGGGGAGGGGATAATTCACCCCTCCACTTT
CASSLGRGGDNSPLHF
>TRBV5-1|TRBJ2-5|TRBD2|14|once
TGCGCCAGCGGACAAAGCGGGGGTGGAGAGACCCAGTACTTC
CASGQSGGGETQYF
>TRBV20-1|TRBJ2-5|TRBD1|11|NA
TGCAGTGCCGACAGGGAAGTGACCCAGTACTTC
CSADREVTQYF
>TRBV27|TRBJ2-1|TRBD2|12|NA
TGTGCCAGCAGGGTCGGGGCGGGAGGGCAGTTCTTC
CASRVGAGGQFF
>TRBV19|TRBJ2-5|TRBD1|15|NA
TGTGCCAGTAGTTCCAGGGGGCTAGGCCAAGAGACCCAGTACTTC
CASSSRGLGQETQYF
>TRBV5-1|TRBJ2-7|TRBD2|14|NA
TGCGCCAGCAGCTTGGAGATAGCGGGAGATGAGCAGTACTTC
CASSLEIAGDEQYF
>TRBV6-5|TRBJ2-2|NA|15|once
TGTGCCAGCAGCGAGAGAAGGGGGAACACCGGGGAGCTGTTTTTT
CASSERRGNTGELFF
>TRBV7-6|TRBJ1-1|NA|15|once
TGTGCCAGCAGCTTAAGCAGGGGCGGGGGCACTGAAGCTTTCTTT
CASSLSRGGGTEAFF
>TRBV10-3|TRBJ2-7|TRBD2|19|NA
TGTGCCATCAGTGAGTCCCCGGGACTAGCGGGACGAGCCTCCTACGAGCAGTACTTC
CAISESPGLAGRASYEQYF
>TRBV2|TRBJ1-1|NA|12|NA
TGTGCCAGCAGGTCCGACAGTCCAGAAGCTTTCTTT
CASRSDSPEAFF
>TRBV29-1|TRBJ2-7|TRBD1|13|NA
TGCAGCGTTGAGGGCAGGGGGTTCTACGAGCAGTACTTC
CSVEGRGFYEQYF
>TRBV7-9|TRBJ1-4|NA|15|NA
TGTGCCAGCAGCTTATTAGTTGGGGAGGCTGAAAAACTGTTTTTT
CASSLLVGEAEKLFF
>TRBV7-2|TRBJ1-5|TRBD1|17|NA
TGTGCCAGCAGCGATGGACAGGGTATTTTCGGCAATCAGCCCCAGCATTTT
CASSDGQGIFGNQPQHF
>TRBV11-2|TRBJ2-5|TRBD1|14|NA
TGTGCCAGCAGCTTAAACAGGGGATTGGAGACCCAGTACTTC
CASSLNRGLETQYF
>TRBV6-5|TRBJ1-1|NA|13|NA
TGTGCCAGCAGTCGGGGGGCGAACACTGAAGCTTTCTTT
CASSRGANTEAFF
>TRBV30|TRBJ2-1|TRBD2|15|NA
TGTGCCTGGACCAGGGGACTAGCGGATAACAATGAGCAGTTCTTC
CAWTRGLADNNEQFF
>TRBV5-8|TRBJ1-2|NA|15|NA
TGTGCCAGCAGCCCCGTACAGGGACCTAACTATGGCTACACCTTC
CASSPVQGPNYGYTF
>TRBV27|TRBJ2-2|TRBD1|15|once
TGTGCCAGCAGTTTACTCGACAGGGACACCGGGGAGCTGTTTTTT
CASSLLDRDTGELFF
>TRBV5-1|TRBJ2-6|TRBD1|16|NA
TGCGCCAGCAGCCTGACAGGGGGTTATGGGGCCAACGTCCTGACTTTC
CASSLTGGYGANVLTF
>TRBV27|TRBJ1-2|NA|13|NA
TGTGCCAGCAGTTTCGGGCGGGGCTATGGCTACACCTTC
CASSFGRGYGYTF
>TRBV2|TRBJ1-2|NA|12|NA
TGTGCCACCGGCTTTAATCGGGGTGGCTACACCTTC
CATGFNRGGYTF
>TRBV7-2|TRBJ1-5|NA|14|NA
TGTGCCAGCAGCTTAGCGCAGGCCAATCAGCCCCAGCATTTT
CASSLAQANQPQHF
>TRBV4-2|TRBJ2-3|NA|15|NA
TGTGCCAGCAGCCAAGAATTACAGGGCGCACATACGCAGTATTTT
CASSQELQGAHTQYF
>TRBV21-1|TRBJ1-4|NA|15|NA
TGTGCCAGCAGCAAAGGTCTCAGGGAAGATGAAAAACTGTTTTTT
CASSKGLREDEKLFF
>TRBV7-6|TRBJ2-5|TRBD2|21|NA
TGTGCCAGCAGCTTAGCTCTAGGTGTTCGAGCGGGAGGGCAGCTCCAAGAGACCCAGTACTTC
CASSLALGVRAGGQLQETQYF
>TRBV29-1|TRBJ1-1|NA|11|NA
TGCAGCGTTGTCTCGAACACTGAAGCTTTCTTT
CSVVSNTEAFF
>TRBV18|TRBJ2-2|TRBD2|16|NA
TGTGCCAGCTCACCACTCAGCGGGACGAACACCGGGGAGCTGTTTTTT
CASSPLSGTNTGELFF
>TRBV2|TRBJ2-7|NA|13|NA
TGTGCCAGCAGTGATAGTGTTCCCCACGAGCAGTACTTC
CASSDSVPHEQYF
>TRBV5-1|TRBJ1-6|NA|14|NA
TGCGCCAGCAGTCGGACAGCGCCTAGTTCACCCCTCCACTTT
CASSRTAPSSPLHF
>TRBV19|TRBJ1-5|TRBD1|16|NA
TGTGCCAGTAGTATAGATCAGGTCAGGGGGACCAGCCCCCAGCATTTT
CASSIDQVRGTSPQHF
>TRBV19|TRBJ1-4|NA|15|few
TGTGCCAGTAGTCGGGCAGGGGAAACTAATGAAAAACTGTTTTTT
CASSRAGETNEKLFF
>TRBV29-1|TRBJ1-1|TRBD1|12|NA
TGCAGCGTCCGCGAGGGGGACAGGGTGAACTTCTTT
CSVREGDRVNFF
>TRBV29-1|TRBJ1-2|NA|12|few
TGCAGCGTCGGGAGGCAGACTTGGGGCTACACCTTC
CSVGRQTWGYTF
>TRBV6-1|TRBJ1-5|NA|15|once
TGTGCCAGCAGCCACCGGGACACTAACAATCAGCCCCAGCATTTT
CASSHRDTNNQPQHF
>TRBV5-1|TRBJ1-1|NA|18|NA
TGCGCCAGCAGCTCCGCTGCGGTGGTTAAGGGGCATAACACTGAAGCTTTCTTT
CASSSAAVVKGHNTEAFF
>TRBV19|TRBJ1-1|NA|14|NA
TGTGCCAGTAAGGCGCAGGGTGGAGTTGCTGAAGCTTTCTTT
CASKAQGGVAEAFF
>TRBV5-1|TRBJ2-5|NA|16|NA
TGCGCCAGCAGCTTGGGTAGCTGGGGACAAAGGGAGACCCAGTACTTC
CASSLGSWGQRETQYF
>TRBV5-1|TRBJ1-2|NA|13|NA
TGCGCCAGCAGCTTGGACAGAAACTATGGCTACACCTTC
CASSLDRNYGYTF
>TRBV5-1|TRBJ2-3|NA|15|NA
TGCGCCAGCAGCTTGACGACTCTCGGCACAGATACGCAGTATTTT
CASSLTTLGTDTQYF
>TRBV4-1|TRBJ2-1|TRBD1|17|NA
TGCGCCAGCAGCCTGAAGGACTCTGGACAGGGGGCTAGTGAGCAGTTCTTC
CASSLKDSGQGASEQFF
>TRBV15|TRBJ2-1|NA|13|NA
TGTGCCACCAGCCGACGGGCCTACAATGAGCAGTTCTTC
CATSRRAYNEQFF
>TRBV27|TRBJ1-1|NA|15|NA
TGTGCCAGCAGTCCCTGGGGGGGACAGAACACTGAAGCTTTCTTT
CASSPWGGQNTEAFF
>TRBV21-1|TRBJ1-5|NA|17|NA
TGTGCCAGCAGCAAAGTTTGCGGAGGGGATAGCAATCAGCCCCAGCATTTT
CASSKVCGGDSNQPQHF
>TRBV28|TRBJ1-6|TRBD1|15|NA
TGTGCCAGCAGCCCAGGAGGGACAGGGGTTTCACCCCTCCACTTT
CASSPGGTGVSPLHF